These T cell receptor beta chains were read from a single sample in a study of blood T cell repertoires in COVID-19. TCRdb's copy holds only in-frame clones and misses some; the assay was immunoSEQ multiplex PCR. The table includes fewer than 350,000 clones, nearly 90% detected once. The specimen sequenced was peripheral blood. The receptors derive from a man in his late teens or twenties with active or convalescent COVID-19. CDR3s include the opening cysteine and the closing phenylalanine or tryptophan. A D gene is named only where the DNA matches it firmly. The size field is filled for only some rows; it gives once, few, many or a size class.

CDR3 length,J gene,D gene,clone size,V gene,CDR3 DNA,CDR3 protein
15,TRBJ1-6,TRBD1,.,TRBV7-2,TGTGCCAGCAGCTTAGACTCAGGGGGCGTTTCACCCCTCCACTTT,CASSLDSGGVSPLHF
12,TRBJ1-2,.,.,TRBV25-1,TGTGCCAGCAGTGGCACGAGGTTAGGCTACACCTTC,CASSGTRLGYTF
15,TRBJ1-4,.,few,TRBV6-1,TGTGCCAGCAGTGAATCCCAGGAGGGGCATGAAAAACTGTTTTTT,CASSESQEGHEKLFF
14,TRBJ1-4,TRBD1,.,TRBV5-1,TGCGCCAGCAGCCCGACAGGGTTGGATGAAAAACTGTTTTTT,CASSPTGLDEKLFF
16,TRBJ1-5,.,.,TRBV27,TGTGCCAGCAGTTCCGCGGGGGGGGCCAGAGGACAGCCCCAGCATTTT,CASSSAGGARGQPQHF
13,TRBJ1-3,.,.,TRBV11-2,TGTGCCAGCAGAAGTTCGAGCGGAAACACCATATATTTT,CASRSSSGNTIYF
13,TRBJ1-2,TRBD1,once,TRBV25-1,TGTGCCAGCAGGGAGACAGGGGGATTTGGCTACACCTTC,CASRETGGFGYTF
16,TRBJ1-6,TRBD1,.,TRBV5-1,TGCGCCAGCAGCTTGAGACAGGGGGCTGTTAATTCACCCCTCCACTTT,CASSLRQGAVNSPLHF
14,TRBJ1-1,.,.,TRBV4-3,TGCGCCAGCAGCCCCAGGGGTGGGGGCACTGAAGCTTTCTTT,CASSPRGGGTEAFF
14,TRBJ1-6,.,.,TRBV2,TGTGCCAGCATGAGTAACCTATATAATTCACCCCTCCACTTT,CASMSNLYNSPLHF
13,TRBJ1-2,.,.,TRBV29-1,TGCAGCGTCGCCGGGTTTGGGGCGGGGGGCTACACCTTC,CSVAGFGAGGYTF
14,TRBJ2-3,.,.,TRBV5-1,TGCGCCAGCAGCTTGGGAGGAACATCAGATACGCAGTATTTT,CASSLGGTSDTQYF